This TCR beta chain was recorded in a study of T-cell memory formation after mild COVID-19. MiXCR, run by TCRdb on the 5' RACE reads, gives a single entry per CDR3 protein. The repertoire consists of 150,000 or so distinct CDR3 sequences, with around a tenth occurring once and the leading ten covering roughly 3.8%. V lost 4 bases, J lost 5 bases, and 23 bases lay in between. Germline CDR1 is WNHNN and CDR2 is SYGVQD (reference sequence). This CDR3 region has 17 residues. This receptor was identified in a man between 18 and 29 years old who had mild COVID-19 (a few samples of this study predate the infection). Cell type and time point are not known. The chain is built from TRBV10-1 and TRBJ2-5; D may be TRBD2 (6 bases). The sequenced sample consisted of PBMCs or a T cell subset sorted from them (not recorded which). DNA of the CDR3: TGCGCCAGCAGTGCCGGTGTGGGGGGACGGGATCGGGAGACCCAGTACTTC. Translating it yields CASSAGVGGRDRETQYF.